The 31 T cell receptor beta chains below were found in one sample sequenced in a study of human T cells and chemical hapten exposure. TCRdb reprocessed the RACE reads via MiXCR and lists one record per CDR3 protein. The data hold some 110,000 distinct CDR3 sequences, with 12% observed a single time. The time point is: patch test 1, 2 weeks after DPC sensitization. Treatment reported: therapeutic diphenylcyclopropenone sensitization with weekly scalp DPC. The material was whole blood, obtained in connection with sensitization to the hapten diphenylcyclopropenone (DPC). The receptors derive from a woman in her forties or fifties with alopecia areata. Some clones in this sample may be carry-over from other donors' samples.

This CDR3 is CASSSLQGAVPYEQYF. Written as DNA, the CDR3 is TGTGCCAGCAGCTCCCTGCAGGGGGCGGTACCCTACGAGCAGTACTTC. The chain combines TRBV7-8 with TRBJ2-7; 8 bases line up with TRBD1. CDR1 is SGHVS and CDR2 is FQNEAQ in the germline V gene. This CDR3 is 16 amino acids long. J was trimmed by 2 bases and V by 4 bases; bases with no gene match: 10.

This clonotype showed up just a few times. J is TRBJ1-4 and V is TRBV5-1; D uncertain. Per germline, CDR1 SGHRS and CDR2 YFSETQ. The CDR3 consists of 14 residues. Trimming pared 2 bases from V and 4 bases from J, leaving 9 bases between. The CDR3 DNA follows: TGCGCCAGCAGCTTTTTCGGCAGTAATGAAAAACTGTTTTTT. Translated: CASSFFGSNEKLFF. Together with reference TRBV5-1 and TRBJ1-4, the CDR3 gives the full variable domain: KAGVTQTPRYLIKTRGQQVTLSCSPISGHRSVSWYQQTPGQGLQFLFEYFSETQRNKGNFPGRFSGRQFSNSRSEMNVSTLELGDSALYLCASSFFGSNEKLFFGSGTQLSVL.

This clonotype was counted a few times. V usage is TRBV5-1 and J usage is TRBJ1-6; weak D call: TRBD1 (5 bases). Germline V lookup: CDR1 SGHRS, CDR2 YFSETQ. The V gene lost 4 bases and the J gene lost 9 bases, with 20 bases spanning the gap. This CDR3 region has 16 residues. The CDR3 DNA reads as TGCGCCAGCAGCCCCCGGGTTTTTGGGGCCACTTCACCCCTCCACTTT. As protein: CASSPRVFGATSPLHF.

Turning to this clonotype: One junction end disagrees with the germline gene, perhaps due to a read error. The rearrangement joins TRBV7-9 to TRBJ2-6, with D maybe TRBD2 (6 bases). The CDR3 spans 13 residues. The germline gives CDR1 SEHNR, CDR2 FQNEAQ (reference sequence). The CDR3 DNA reads TGTGCCGCGAAAGGGACTGGGGCCAACGTCCCGACTTTC. Amino acid sequence: CAAKGTGANVPTF.

This clonotype was counted only a few times. The CDR3 DNA reads TGTGCCAGCAGCAGCAACAGGGGAAGGAGTCAGCCCCAGCATTTT. It encodes CASSSNRGRSQPQHF. This chain connects TRBV7-2 to TRBJ1-5; 7 bases agree with TRBD1. V shed 5 bases and J 6 bases; nucleotides not matched to a gene: 10. This CDR3 has 15 residues. Per the germline V gene, CDR1 is SGHTA and CDR2 is FQGNSA.

The rearrangement uses TRBV7-9 and TRBJ1-6; TRBD1 might be the D (5 bases). This CDR3 is 16 amino acids long. The V and J ends lost 5 bases and 7 bases respectively, with 18 bases between them. CDR1 is SEHNR, CDR2 FQNEAQ, per germline (reference sequence). The CDR3 here is CASSPPGVAGNSPLHF. The DNA of the CDR3 is TGTGCCAGCAGCCCCCCTGGTGTGGCAGGGAATTCACCCCTCCACTTT.

The gene calls are TRBV2 and TRBJ2-7, with D maybe TRBD2 (6 bases). From germline, CDR1 is SNHLY and CDR2 FYNNEI. Trimming took 7 bases from V and 0 from J, leaving 16 bases between them. The CDR3 length is 15 residues. The CDR3 DNA reads as TGTGCCAGCACCAGGGACTTCGGAGTCTCCTACGAGCAGTACTTC. Translated: CASTRDFGVSYEQYF.

The gene calls are TRBV29-1 and TRBJ2-2, with D maybe TRBD2 (5 bases). The germline CDR1 and CDR2 sequences are SQVTM and ANQGSEA. This CDR3 is 14 amino acids long. V dropped 7 bases and J dropped 2 bases, with 14 bases sitting between them. The CDR3 coding sequence is TGCAGCGCCGCTCCAACGGGAAACACCGGGGAGCTGTTTTTT. This encodes CSAAPTGNTGELFF.

This rearrangement joins TRBV12-3 or TRBV12-4 to TRBJ1-2, with TRBD1 matching over 9 bases. With 3 bases clipped from V and 4 bases from J, the junction kept 6 bases outside the gene matches. The CDR3 is 15 amino acids. In DNA form, the CDR3 reads TGTGCCAGCAGTTTCAGTGGGACAGGGACCTATGGCTACACCTTC. It yields the protein CASSFSGTGTYGYTF.

The chain carries TRBV7-2 and TRBJ2-3, with TRBD2 matching over 10 bases. The junction had 5 bases not matched to a gene; V was cut back by 1 base and J by 1 base. The CDR3 is 17 residues long. Germline loops: CDR1 SGHTA, CDR2 FQGNSA. The CDR3 bases are TGTGCCAGCAGCTTAGAAATGAGCGGGGGGGGCACAGATACGCAGTATTTT. Its translation: CASSLEMSGGGTDTQYF.

The chain carries TRBV18 and TRBJ1-1, with no clear D. This CDR3 is built from 14 residues. Per germline, CDR1 KGHSH and CDR2 LQKENI. V dropped 2 bases and J dropped 4 bases, with 11 bases sitting between them. CDR3: CASSPGGPGTEAFF. CDR3 nucleotide sequence: TGTGCCAGCTCACCAGGAGGGCCGGGCACTGAAGCTTTCTTT.

This clonotype was observed at least ten times. The chain combines TRBV29-1 with TRBJ2-1; 14 bases agree with TRBD2. This CDR3 is 13 amino acids long. The junction had 5 bases not matched to a gene; V was cut back by 4 bases and J by 12 bases. CDR1 and CDR2 from the germline V gene are SQVTM and ANQGSEA. CDR3 sequence reads: CSVVGLAGEAQFF. As DNA, the CDR3 is TGCAGCGTTGTGGGACTAGCGGGAGAGGCGCAGTTCTTC.

This clonotype has only a few counts. The genes are TRBV7-2 and TRBJ2-3; no reliable D call. This CDR3 comprises 11 residues. V was shortened by 3 bases and J by 6 bases, with 4 bases between the two germline ends. Looked up from germline, CDR1 is SGHTA and CDR2 is FQGNSA. The CDR3 DNA reads TGTGCCAGCAGCTTGAAGGATACGCAGTATTTT. This translates into CASSLKDTQYF.

This clonotype was observed many times. V gene TRBV7-6 combines with J gene TRBJ2-7; D tentatively fits TRBD1 or TRBD2 (5 bases each). The germline V gene has CDR1 SGHVS and CDR2 FNYEAQ. V gave up 4 bases and J gave up 4 bases, with 17 bases separating them. The CDR3 loop spans 15 amino acids. As DNA, the CDR3 is TGTGCCAGCAGCTCCGGGGCAGGGACGGGATACGAGCAGTACTTC. Translation gives CASSSGAGTGYEQYF.

There are a few counts of this clonotype. The J gene is TRBJ2-7, the V gene TRBV5-1; D is possibly TRBD1 or TRBD2 (5 bases each). The V end was cut by 4 bases, the J end by 2 bases, with 16 bases between. The CDR3 consists of 15 residues. The germline CDR1 and CDR2 sequences are SGHRS and YFSETQ. In DNA form, the CDR3 reads TGCGCCAGCAGCCCAGGGACGGCCGAGGCCTACGAGCAGTACTTC. It is translated as CASSPGTAEAYEQYF.

This clonotype was recorded at least ten times. The chain carries TRBV5-1 and TRBJ2-3; D ambiguous. Trimming took 0 bases from V and 0 from J, leaving 2 bases between them. The CDR3 has 13 residues. The germline V gene encodes CDR1 SGHRS and CDR2 YFSETQ. The CDR3 protein is CASSLGSTDTQYF. The DNA of the CDR3 is TGCGCCAGCAGCTTGGGGAGCACAGATACGCAGTATTTT.

In this sample, this clonotype turned up many times. The chain is built from TRBV2 and TRBJ2-2, with 11 bases identical to TRBD2. CDR3 length: 15 amino acids. Losses at the gene ends were 7 bases for V and 1 base for J; bases not matched to a gene: 2. CDR1 is SNHLY, CDR2 FYNNEI, per germline. The chain's CDR3 is CASTSGRMNTGELFF. The CDR3 DNA follows: TGTGCCAGCACTAGCGGGAGGATGAACACCGGGGAGCTGTTTTTT.

A few counts support this clonotype. The rearrangement joins TRBV4-3 to TRBJ2-5, with 7 nucleotides matching TRBD1. CDR3 length: 17 amino acids. Germline V gives CDR1 LGHNA, CDR2 YSLEER. V gave up 2 bases and J gave up 1 base; unmatched junction bases: 10. CDR3 sequence reads: CASSQSSPRTGQETQYF. CDR3 nucleotides: TGCGCCAGCAGCCAATCAAGCCCCCGGACAGGCCAAGAGACCCAGTACTTC.

The J gene is TRBJ1-3, the V gene TRBV29-1; the D gene is possibly TRBD1 (5 bases). Germline CDR1 and CDR2: SQVTM and ANQGSEA. Trimming pared 8 bases from V and 0 bases from J, leaving 14 bases between. This CDR3 is built from 14 residues. CDR3 in DNA: TGCAGCACCGAGGGGAAGGGCTCTGGAAACACCATATATTTT. Residues: CSTEGKGSGNTIYF.

In this sample, this clonotype turned up a few times. The chain uses TRBV6-2 or TRBV6-3 and TRBJ1-2; 9 nucleotides align to TRBD1. The CDR3 length is 15 residues. Germline V gene data show CDR1 as MNHEY and CDR2 as SVGEGT. V shed 2 bases, J shed 4 bases, and the junction held 5 bases outside the gene matches. The chain's CDR3 is CASSYPDRGIYGYTF. For the CDR3, the DNA is TGTGCCAGCAGTTACCCGGACAGGGGAATCTATGGCTACACCTTC.

This clonotype has more than one count but fewer than ten. The CDR3 loop reads CASSLDNLIYEQYF. CDR3 DNA: TGTGCCAGCAGTTTGGACAATCTGATCTACGAGCAGTACTTC. This rearrangement joins TRBV27 to TRBJ2-7, with a tentative D call TRBD1 (5 bases). Germline CDR1 reads MNHEY; CDR2 reads SMNVEV (reference sequence). CDR3 length: 14 amino acids. The germline V and J ends were trimmed by 3 bases and 3 bases, with 12 bases remaining between them.

This rearrangement joins TRBV7-2 to TRBJ2-1; 8 bases fit TRBD1. Germline V lookup: CDR1 SGHTA, CDR2 FQGNSA. V lost 5 bases to trimming and J lost 9 bases; unmatched junction nucleotides: 6. The CDR3 is made up of 13 amino acids. This chain's CDR3 is CASSRQGPAEQFF. For the CDR3, the DNA is TGTGCCAGCAGCAGACAGGGGCCCGCTGAGCAGTTCTTC.

This clonotype was found a few times. This chain links TRBV10-1 with TRBJ1-6, with TRBD1 as a possible D gene (5 bases). Per germline, CDR1 WNHNN and CDR2 SYGVQD (reference sequence). This CDR3 has 14 residues. V lost 6 bases and J lost 6, with 12 bases in between. This CDR3 reads CASSRDQANSPLHF. The CDR3 DNA reads as TGCGCCAGCAGCCGGGACCAGGCTAATTCACCCCTCCACTTT.

This clonotype was seen many times. The V and J genes are TRBV4-2 and TRBJ2-1; D perhaps matches TRBD2 (6 bases). V dropped 0 bases and J dropped 8 bases, with 11 bases sitting between them. The V gene's germline CDR1 is LGHNA and CDR2 YNFKEQ. CDR3 size: 14 residues. The CDR3 DNA reads as TGTGCCAGCAGCCAAGAGGACTATACGGATGAGCAGTTCTTC. Its translation: CASSQEDYTDEQFF.

This clonotype was observed a few times. This rearrangement joins TRBV3-1 to TRBJ2-1, with TRBD2 matching 11 bases. Germline V gene sequence: CDR1 LGHDT, CDR2 YNNKEL (reference sequence). This CDR3 spans 15 amino acids. The V and J ends lost 5 bases and 6 bases, in that order; junction bases with no gene match: 6. CDR3 DNA: TGTGCCAGCAGCTTTGGACTAGCGGGTTTCAATGAGCAGTTCTTC. It translates to CASSFGLAGFNEQFF.

This clonotype came up a few times. The gene calls are TRBV6-1 and TRBJ2-1; TRBD2 matches 8 bases. CDR1 is MNHNS and CDR2 is SASEGT in the germline V gene. The CDR3 loop spans 17 amino acids. Unmatched junction bases numbered 18, after V lost 6 bases and J lost 8 bases. CDR3 in amino acids: CASSPQVASGSYDEQFF. Written as DNA, the CDR3 is TGTGCCAGCAGCCCCCAAGTGGCTAGCGGGTCTTATGATGAGCAGTTCTTC.

The CDR3 here is CASSRTGDISNQPQHF. The CDR3, as DNA: TGCGCCAGCAGCCGGACAGGAGATATTAGCAATCAGCCCCAGCATTTT. J is TRBJ1-5 and V is TRBV4-1; 7 bases are a match to TRBD1. Looked up from germline, CDR1 is MGHRA and CDR2 is YSYEKL. The CDR3 is made up of 16 amino acids. V lost 4 bases to trimming and J lost 0 bases; unmatched junction nucleotides: 6.

This clonotype was seen more than once but under ten times. The chain is built from TRBV3-1 and TRBJ2-1; TRBD1 or TRBD2 may be the D gene (5 bases each). The CDR3 is 13 amino acids. CDR1 LGHDT and CDR2 YNNKEL come from the germline V gene (reference sequence). Trimming shortened V by 4 bases and J by 10 bases, and 14 bases separated the two germline ends. For the CDR3, the DNA is TGTGCCAGCAGCCTACTAGAGGGGTCGGAGCAGTTCTTC. Protein: CASSLLEGSEQFF.

The chain has TRBV10-3 and TRBJ2-1, with D tentatively TRBD2 (5 bases). V gave up 4 bases and J gave up 13 bases, with 14 bases separating them. The CDR3 loop spans 12 amino acids. CDR1 ENHRY and CDR2 SYGVKD come from the germline V gene. The CDR3 DNA reads as TGTGCCATCAGTGCTGAGGGCCAGCCTCAGTTCTTC. It yields the protein CAISAEGQPQFF.

The V call is TRBV27, the J call TRBJ2-7, with 8 bases that match TRBD2. Germline CDR1 is MNHEY and CDR2 is SMNVEV (reference sequence). There are 13 residues in the CDR3. Trimming removed 8 bases from V and 5 bases from J; junction bases left unmatched: 8. The CDR3 DNA sequence: TGTGCCAGCCACGGGGGGGCGCGGGACGAGCAGTACTTC. Translated: CASHGGARDEQYF.

Many counts were recorded for this clonotype. V and J are TRBV20-1 and TRBJ1-5, with 9 bases identical to TRBD1. The J segment lost 1 base and the V segment lost 4 bases, leaving 8 bases of the junction unmatched. Germline V lookup: CDR1 DFQATT, CDR2 SNEGSKA (reference sequence). CDR3 length: 16 residues. CDR3 protein: CSAKMTGGWSNQPQHF. CDR3 DNA sequence: TGCAGTGCTAAAATGACAGGGGGTTGGAGCAATCAGCCCCAGCATTTT.